Listed below are T cell receptor beta chains from one sample, sequenced in a study of shared clonotypes between healthy human individuals. Data came from immunoSEQ multiplex PCR; TCRdb stores just in-frame clones and leaves some out. The table has approximately 2.5 million clones, approximately 93% seen once; the top ten hold about 0.39%. The material sequenced was naive CD4+ T cells from PBMCs. These receptors were taken from a man aged 18 to 35 in good health. Some clones in this sample may be carry-over from other donors' samples. CDR3s include the opening cysteine and the closing phenylalanine or tryptophan. D genes are given only for firm matches. Where a row states a size, it is once, few, many or the class of an expanded clone; other rows omit it.

abundance,v_gene,j_gene,d_gene,CDR3aa,CDR3nt
NA,TRBV1,TRBJ2-1,NA,CTSSSQRIPLWGEQFF,TGCACCAGCAGCTCCCAGCGGATCCCTCTATGGGGTGAGCAGTTCTTC
NA,TRBV5-8,TRBJ2-1,NA,CASSFDPRGTFEQFF,TGTGCCAGCAGCTTTGACCCTCGCGGGACATTTGAGCAGTTCTTC
NA,TRBV14,TRBJ2-6,NA,CASSQDRGSSGANVLTF,TGTGCCAGCAGCCAAGACCGAGGGAGCTCTGGGGCCAACGTCCTGACTTTC
NA,TRBV4-2,TRBJ1-1,NA,CASSQEGIENTEAFF,TGTGCCAGCAGCCAAGAAGGGATAGAGAACACTGAAGCTTTCTTT
NA,TRBV28,TRBJ1-2,NA,CASRLGLGGGYTF,TGTGCCAGCAGGCTCGGGCTCGGGGGCGGCTACACCTTC
NA,TRBV6-5,TRBJ2-3,TRBD1,CASSWGQGKDTQYF,TGTGCCAGCAGTTGGGGACAGGGGAAGGATACGCAGTATTTT
few,TRBV5-1,TRBJ1-1,NA,CASSSFGGPNTEAFF,TGCGCCAGCAGCTCGTTTGGAGGACCGAACACTGAAGCTTTCTTT
NA,TRBV7-2,TRBJ1-1,TRBD1,CASSLKGAMNTEAFF,TGTGCCAGCAGCTTAAAGGGGGCGATGAACACTGAAGCTTTCTTT
NA,TRBV6-5,TRBJ1-4,NA,CASSYLSPTNEKLFF,TGTGCCAGCAGTTACCTTTCGCCAACTAATGAAAAACTGTTTTTT
NA,TRBV27,TRBJ2-1,NA,CASSRSRTPPNEQFF,TGTGCCAGCAGCCGCTCGAGGACCCCACCTAATGAGCAGTTCTTC
NA,TRBV29-1,TRBJ2-7,TRBD1,CSVVGTGGDEQYF,TGCAGCGTTGTCGGGACAGGGGGCGACGAGCAGTACTTC
NA,TRBV2,TRBJ1-2,NA,CASSVVPVGSGYTF,TGTGCCAGCAGTGTGGTCCCTGTAGGGTCTGGCTACACCTTC
NA,TRBV7-8,TRBJ1-5,TRBD1,CASSPDHRGNQPQHF,TGTGCCAGCAGCCCCGACCACAGGGGTAATCAGCCCCAGCATTTT
NA,TRBV27,TRBJ1-2,NA,CASSFVRSSGYGYTF,TGTGCCAGCAGTTTTGTTAGGTCTTCGGGCTATGGCTACACCTTC
NA,TRBV5-1,TRBJ2-2,NA,CASSLRVDGELFF,TGCGCCAGCAGCTTGCGGGTTGACGGGGAGCTGTTTTTT
NA,TRBV18,TRBJ2-1,TRBD2,CASSPAIAGVNEQFF,TGTGCCAGCTCACCAGCCATAGCGGGAGTGAATGAGCAGTTCTTC
NA,TRBV18,TRBJ2-1,TRBD2,CASSPQLAGGPGDNEQFF,TGTGCCAGCTCACCACAACTAGCGGGAGGGCCGGGGGACAATGAGCAGTTCTTC
once,TRBV5-1,TRBJ2-7,TRBD2,CASSFSSGMSSYEQYF,TGCGCCAGCAGCTTTTCCAGCGGGATGAGCTCCTACGAGCAGTACTTC
NA,TRBV28,TRBJ1-1,NA,CASRTTHQGSTEAFF,TGTGCCAGCCGAACGACTCACCAGGGATCCACTGAAGCTTTCTTT
NA,TRBV5-1,TRBJ2-5,NA,CASSLTLSGVGETQYF,TGCGCCAGCAGCTTGACGTTGTCGGGAGTTGGAGAGACCCAGTACTTC
NA,TRBV2,TRBJ1-3,TRBD1,CASSRTGVGNTIYF,TGTGCCAGCAGTCGGACAGGGGTTGGAAACACCATATATTTT
NA,TRBV9,TRBJ2-7,TRBD2,CASSVSGSGRPYEQYF,TGTGCCAGCAGCGTCAGCGGTAGCGGGAGGCCCTACGAGCAGTACTTC
NA,TRBV28,TRBJ2-7,TRBD2,CASSFPSGSYEQYF,TGTGCCAGCAGTTTCCCTAGCGGTTCCTACGAGCAGTACTTC
NA,TRBV7-8,TRBJ1-4,NA,CASSRRKGGEKLFF,TGTGCCAGCAGCCGCCGCAAGGGTGGAGAAAAACTGTTTTTT
NA,TRBV28,TRBJ2-7,NA,CASSFSGGSLYEQYF,TGTGCCAGCAGTTTCTCCGGGGGCTCCCTCTACGAGCAGTACTTC
NA,TRBV5-1,TRBJ2-1,NA,CASSLGLGLGNEQFF,TGCGCCAGCAGCTTGGGGCTAGGCCTGGGGAATGAGCAGTTCTTC
NA,TRBV7-2,TRBJ2-3,TRBD2,CASSATSGPLDTQYF,TGTGCCAGCAGCGCCACTAGCGGCCCCTTGGATACGCAGTATTTT
NA,TRBV7-8,TRBJ2-1,NA,CASSRRRLDNEQFF,TGTGCCAGCAGCCGCAGGAGACTTGACAATGAGCAGTTCTTC
NA,TRBV5-4,TRBJ2-2,NA,CASSLSAANTGELFF,TGTGCCAGCAGCTTGTCGGCAGCCAACACCGGGGAGCTGTTTTTT
NA,TRBV9,TRBJ2-1,NA,CASSGQAATYNEQFF,TGTGCCAGCAGCGGCCAAGCGGCAACCTACAATGAGCAGTTCTTC
NA,TRBV18,TRBJ2-5,NA,CASSPSTAGRETQYF,TGTGCCAGCTCACCATCAACAGCAGGTAGAGAGACCCAGTACTTC
NA,TRBV5-1,TRBJ1-4,TRBD1,CASSLNRGFNEKLFF,TGCGCCAGCAGCTTAAACAGGGGCTTTAATGAAAAACTGTTTTTT
NA,TRBV28,TRBJ2-1,TRBD1,CASTGFLGQNYNEQFF,TGTGCCAGCACCGGATTTCTGGGACAGAACTACAATGAGCAGTTCTTC
NA,TRBV7-9,TRBJ2-3,TRBD2,CASSPGLATSTDTQYF,TGTGCCAGCAGCCCAGGACTAGCGACTAGCACAGATACGCAGTATTTT
NA,TRBV28,TRBJ1-2,NA,CASSPGAMGNYGYTF,TGTGCCAGCAGTCCCGGCGCAATGGGAAACTATGGCTACACCTTC
NA,TRBV7-9,TRBJ2-4,TRBD1,CASSSPGQGNIQYF,TGTGCCAGCAGCTCCCCGGGACAGGGTAACATTCAGTACTTC
NA,TRBV7-9,TRBJ2-5,NA,CASSLGEETQYF,TGTGCCAGCAGCTTGGGGGAAGAGACCCAGTACTTC
once,TRBV5-1,TRBJ1-4,NA,CASSRGPSTNEKLFF,TGCGCCAGCAGCAGGGGACCTTCAACTAATGAAAAACTGTTTTTT
NA,TRBV28,TRBJ1-1,NA,CASSLQGPMNTEAFF,TGTGCCAGCAGTTTGCAGGGGCCAATGAACACTGAAGCTTTCTTT
few,TRBV28,TRBJ1-5,TRBD1,CASSQTGLGKQPQHF,TGTGCCAGCAGCCAGACAGGGTTAGGGAAGCAGCCCCAGCATTTT
NA,TRBV7-2,TRBJ1-2,NA,CASSVQGLFVYGYTF,TGTGCCAGCAGCGTACAGGGTTTATTTGTCTATGGCTACACCTTC
NA,TRBV10-3,TRBJ2-4,TRBD1,CAIGVDRDGNIQYF,TGTGCCATCGGTGTGGACAGGGATGGAAACATTCAGTACTTC
NA,TRBV5-6,TRBJ2-7,TRBD1,CASSLGQGAYEQYF,TGTGCCAGCAGCTTGGGACAGGGGGCGTACGAGCAGTACTTC
once,TRBV28,TRBJ2-3,TRBD1,CASSFRTGRHADTQYF,TGTGCCAGCAGTTTTCGGACAGGGCGCCACGCAGATACGCAGTATTTT
NA,TRBV7-2,TRBJ2-5,NA,CASSLVEGETQYF,TGTGCCAGCAGCTTAGTGGAGGGTGAGACCCAGTACTTC
NA,TRBV7-9,TRBJ2-5,NA,CASSSLAVTQETQYF,TGTGCCAGCAGCTCGTTAGCGGTCACACAAGAGACCCAGTACTTC
NA,TRBV18,TRBJ2-2,NA,CASSRDSYTGELFF,TGTGCCAGCTCCCGTGACAGTTACACCGGGGAGCTGTTTTTT
NA,TRBV6-1,TRBJ2-7,TRBD1,CASSQGQGAPYEQYF,TGTGCCAGCAGCCAGGGACAGGGGGCCCCCTACGAGCAGTACTTC